These T cell receptor beta chains were read from a single sample in a study of control samples from healthy donors and cancer patients. Libraries were prepared by immunoSEQ multiplex PCR; TCRdb keeps only in-frame clonotypes and omits some of them. The sample holds 130,000 or so clones, about 90% seen once. Material: blood. The receptors here all came from a woman between 50 and 59 years old in good health. The CDR3 runs from the conserved cysteine through the conserved F or W. A D gene is named only where the DNA matches it firmly. Clone sizes are given selectively: once, few, many, or a class where the clone is expanded.

len: 15; v_gene: TRBV7-4; j_gene: TRBJ2-5; abundance: .; d_gene: TRBD1; CDR3aa: CASSFRQGAWETQYF; CDR3nt: TGTGCCAGCAGCTTCCGACAGGGGGCTTGGGAGACCCAGTACTTC
len: 16; v_gene: TRBV28; j_gene: TRBJ1-2; abundance: .; d_gene: .; CDR3aa: CASSSNRRILNYGYTF; CDR3nt: TGTGCCAGCAGTTCCAACCGACGGATCCTTAACTATGGCTACACCTTC
len: 15; v_gene: TRBV5-1; j_gene: TRBJ2-3; abundance: .; d_gene: TRBD1; CDR3aa: CASSFPGQGVDTQYF; CDR3nt: TGCGCCAGCAGCTTCCCAGGACAGGGGGTGGATACGCAGTATTTT
len: 16; v_gene: TRBV7-2; j_gene: TRBJ1-6; abundance: .; d_gene: .; CDR3aa: CASSLGGSSYNSPLHF; CDR3nt: TGTGCCAGCAGCTTGGGGGGGAGCTCCTATAATTCACCCCTCCACTTT
len: 13; v_gene: TRBV10-1; j_gene: TRBJ1-2; abundance: .; d_gene: .; CDR3aa: CASSEIRNYGYTF; CDR3nt: TGCGCCAGCAGTGAGATCAGGAACTATGGCTACACCTTC
len: 13; v_gene: TRBV3-1/TRBV3-2; j_gene: TRBJ2-3; abundance: .; d_gene: .; CDR3aa: CASSQVGADTQYF; CDR3nt: TGTGCCAGCAGCCAAGTTGGAGCAGATACGCAGTATTTT
len: 13; v_gene: TRBV4-1; j_gene: TRBJ2-7; abundance: .; d_gene: .; CDR3aa: CASSPSEVYEQYF; CDR3nt: TGCGCCAGCAGCCCAAGTGAGGTGTACGAGCAGTACTTC
len: 15; v_gene: TRBV15; j_gene: TRBJ1-2; abundance: .; d_gene: TRBD1; CDR3aa: CATSRGTGSFYGYTF; CDR3nt: TGTGCCACCAGCAGAGGGACAGGGTCTTTCTATGGCTACACCTTC
len: 14; v_gene: TRBV28; j_gene: TRBJ2-7; abundance: .; d_gene: TRBD1; CDR3aa: CASSKYRGPYEQYF; CDR3nt: TGTGCCAGCAGTAAATACAGGGGCCCCTACGAGCAGTACTTC
len: 12; v_gene: TRBV30; j_gene: TRBJ1-1; abundance: .; d_gene: .; CDR3aa: CAVQQVGLEAFF; CDR3nt: TGTGCGGTCCAACAGGTCGGTCTTGAAGCTTTCTTT
len: 15; v_gene: TRBV10-3; j_gene: TRBJ1-2; abundance: .; d_gene: TRBD1; CDR3aa: CAISAPTGNDYGYTF; CDR3nt: TGTGCCATCAGTGCCCCGACAGGGAATGACTATGGCTACACCTTC
len: 13; v_gene: TRBV2; j_gene: TRBJ1-3; abundance: .; d_gene: .; CDR3aa: CASSYTEGHTIYF; CDR3nt: TGTGCCAGCAGTTACACAGAAGGTCACACCATATATTTT
len: 15; v_gene: TRBV5-1; j_gene: TRBJ2-7; abundance: few; d_gene: TRBD2; CDR3aa: CASSFQAGAKNEQYF; CDR3nt: TGCGCCAGCAGCTTCCAGGCGGGAGCTAAGAACGAGCAGTACTTC
len: 13; v_gene: TRBV7-9; j_gene: TRBJ1-4; abundance: .; d_gene: TRBD1; CDR3aa: CASSFGTGEKLFF; CDR3nt: TGTGCCAGCAGCTTCGGGACAGGTGAAAAACTGTTTTTT
len: 13; v_gene: TRBV27; j_gene: TRBJ1-5; abundance: .; d_gene: .; CDR3aa: CASSLLGVQPQHF; CDR3nt: TGTGCCAGCAGTTTATTGGGTGTCCAGCCCCAGCATTTT
len: 15; v_gene: TRBV6-5; j_gene: TRBJ2-7; abundance: .; d_gene: TRBD1; CDR3aa: CASSYGTGGSWEQYF; CDR3nt: TGTGCCAGCAGTTACGGGACAGGGGGCTCCTGGGAGCAGTACTTC
len: 17; v_gene: TRBV27; j_gene: TRBJ1-5; abundance: .; d_gene: .; CDR3aa: CASSSLFGEGRNQPQHF; CDR3nt: TGTGCCAGCAGTTCCCTATTCGGGGAAGGGCGCAATCAGCCCCAGCATTTT
len: 15; v_gene: TRBV11-2; j_gene: TRBJ1-5; abundance: few; d_gene: .; CDR3aa: CASSLSPSADQPQHF; CDR3nt: TGTGCCAGCAGCTTATCCCCATCCGCGGATCAGCCCCAGCATTTT
len: 15; v_gene: TRBV30; j_gene: TRBJ2-2; abundance: .; d_gene: .; CDR3aa: CAWTRGGRATGELFF; CDR3nt: TGTGCCTGGACCCGAGGAGGGAGAGCCACCGGGGAGCTGTTTTTT
len: 11; v_gene: TRBV6-5; j_gene: TRBJ1-1; abundance: .; d_gene: .; CDR3aa: CASSYLTEAFF; CDR3nt: TGTGCCAGCAGTTACCTGACTGAAGCTTTCTTT
len: 14; v_gene: TRBV6-6; j_gene: TRBJ2-1; abundance: .; d_gene: TRBD2; CDR3aa: CASGGRDYHNEQFF; CDR3nt: TGTGCCAGTGGAGGCCGGGACTATCACAATGAGCAGTTCTTC
len: 13; v_gene: TRBV19; j_gene: TRBJ1-2; abundance: .; d_gene: TRBD1; CDR3aa: CASSGNRGYGYTF; CDR3nt: TGTGCCAGTAGTGGCAACAGGGGCTATGGCTACACCTTC
len: 12; v_gene: TRBV5-1; j_gene: TRBJ2-1; abundance: .; d_gene: .; CDR3aa: CASRFGVGEQFF; CDR3nt: TGCGCCAGCAGGTTCGGGGTGGGTGAGCAGTTCTTC
len: 14; v_gene: TRBV7-9; j_gene: TRBJ1-2; abundance: .; d_gene: TRBD1; CDR3aa: CASSRGQGPYGYTF; CDR3nt: TGTGCCAGCAGCCGAGGACAGGGGCCCTATGGCTACACCTTC
len: 16; v_gene: TRBV28; j_gene: TRBJ1-1; abundance: .; d_gene: .; CDR3aa: CASSMLRGLMNTEAFF; CDR3nt: TGTGCCAGCAGTATGTTGCGGGGACTAATGAACACTGAAGCTTTCTTT
len: 16; v_gene: TRBV6-6; j_gene: TRBJ2-3; abundance: .; d_gene: .; CDR3aa: CASSSPTRRSTDTQYF; CDR3nt: TGTGCCAGCAGTTCCCCGACTCGCCGGTCCACAGATACGCAGTATTTT